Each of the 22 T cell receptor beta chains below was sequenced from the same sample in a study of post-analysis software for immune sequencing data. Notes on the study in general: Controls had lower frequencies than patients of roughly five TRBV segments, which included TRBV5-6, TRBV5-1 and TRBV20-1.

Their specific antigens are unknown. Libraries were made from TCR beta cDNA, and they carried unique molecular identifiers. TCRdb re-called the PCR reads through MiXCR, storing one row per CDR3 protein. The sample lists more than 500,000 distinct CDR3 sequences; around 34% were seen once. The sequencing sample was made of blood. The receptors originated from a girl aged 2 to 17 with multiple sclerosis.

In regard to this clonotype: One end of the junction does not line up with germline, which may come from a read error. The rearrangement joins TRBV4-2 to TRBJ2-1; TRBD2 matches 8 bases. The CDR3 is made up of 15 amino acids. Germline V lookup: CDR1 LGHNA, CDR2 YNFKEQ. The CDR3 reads CASSQVSGEINEQFF. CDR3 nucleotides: TGTGCCAGCAGTCAAGTTAGCGGGGAAATCAATGAGCAGTTCTTC.

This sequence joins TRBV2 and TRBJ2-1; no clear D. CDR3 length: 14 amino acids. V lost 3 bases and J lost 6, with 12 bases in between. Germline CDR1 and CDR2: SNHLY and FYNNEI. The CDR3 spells CASSEKGRVNEQFF. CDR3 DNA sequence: TGTGCCAGCAGTGAGAAGGGAAGGGTCAATGAGCAGTTCTTC.

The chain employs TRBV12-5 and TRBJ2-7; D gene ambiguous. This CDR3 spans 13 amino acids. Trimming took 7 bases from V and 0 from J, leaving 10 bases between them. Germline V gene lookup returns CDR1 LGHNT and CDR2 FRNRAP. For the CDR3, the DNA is TGTGCTAGTGCCTCCGACGTCTCCTACGAGCAGTACTTC. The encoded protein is CASASDVSYEQYF.

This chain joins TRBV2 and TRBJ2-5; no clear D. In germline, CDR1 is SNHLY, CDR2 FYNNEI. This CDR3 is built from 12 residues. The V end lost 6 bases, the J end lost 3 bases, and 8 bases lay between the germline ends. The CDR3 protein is CASRWVEETQYF. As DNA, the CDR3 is TGTGCCAGCAGATGGGTTGAAGAGACCCAGTACTTC.

The CDR3: CSVEAWTGLTYEQYF. In DNA, the CDR3 is TGCAGCGTTGAAGCCTGGACAGGACTGACCTACGAGCAGTACTTC. This sequence joins TRBV29-1 and TRBJ2-7, with TRBD1 matching 7 bases. The CDR3 runs to 15 residues. Trimming took 1 base from V and 2 from J; bases not matched to a gene: 8. Per the germline V gene, CDR1 is SQVTM and CDR2 is ANQGSEA.

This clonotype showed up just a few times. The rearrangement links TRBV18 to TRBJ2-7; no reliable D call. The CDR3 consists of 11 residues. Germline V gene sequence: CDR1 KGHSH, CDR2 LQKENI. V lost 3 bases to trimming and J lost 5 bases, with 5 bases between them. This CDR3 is CASSPMNEQYF. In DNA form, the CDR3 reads TGTGCCAGCTCACCGATGAACGAGCAGTACTTC.

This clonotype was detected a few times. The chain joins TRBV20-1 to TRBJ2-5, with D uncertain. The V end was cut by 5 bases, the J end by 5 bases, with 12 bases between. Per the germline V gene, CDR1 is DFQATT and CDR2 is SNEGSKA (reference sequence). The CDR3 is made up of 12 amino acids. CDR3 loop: CSAEPPGETQYF. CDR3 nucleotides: TGCAGTGCTGAACCGCCCGGGGAGACCCAGTACTTC.

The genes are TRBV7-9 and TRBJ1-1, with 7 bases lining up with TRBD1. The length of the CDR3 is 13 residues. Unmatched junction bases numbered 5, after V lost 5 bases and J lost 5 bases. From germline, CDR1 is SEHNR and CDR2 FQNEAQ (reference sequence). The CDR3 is CASSHTGDTEAFF. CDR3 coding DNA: TGTGCCAGCAGCCATACAGGGGATACTGAAGCTTTCTTT.

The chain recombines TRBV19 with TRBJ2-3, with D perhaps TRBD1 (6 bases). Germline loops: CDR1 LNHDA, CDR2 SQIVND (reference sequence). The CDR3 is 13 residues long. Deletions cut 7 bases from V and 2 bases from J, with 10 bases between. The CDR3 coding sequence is TGTGCCAGTAAAAACAGGGACACAGATACGCAGTATTTT. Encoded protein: CASKNRDTDTQYF.

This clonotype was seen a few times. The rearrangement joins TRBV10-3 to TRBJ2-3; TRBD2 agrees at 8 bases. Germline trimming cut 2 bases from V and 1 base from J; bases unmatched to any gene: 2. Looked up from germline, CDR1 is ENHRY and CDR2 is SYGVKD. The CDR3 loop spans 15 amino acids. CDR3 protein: CAISEQAGGTDTQYF. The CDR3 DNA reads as TGTGCCATCAGTGAGCAAGCGGGGGGCACAGATACGCAGTATTTT.

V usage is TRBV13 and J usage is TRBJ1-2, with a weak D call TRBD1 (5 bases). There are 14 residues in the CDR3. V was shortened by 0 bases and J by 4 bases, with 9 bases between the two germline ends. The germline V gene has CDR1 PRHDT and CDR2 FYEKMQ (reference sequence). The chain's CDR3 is CASSLGAGVYGYTF. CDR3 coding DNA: TGTGCCAGCAGCTTAGGGGCGGGGGTCTATGGCTACACCTTC.

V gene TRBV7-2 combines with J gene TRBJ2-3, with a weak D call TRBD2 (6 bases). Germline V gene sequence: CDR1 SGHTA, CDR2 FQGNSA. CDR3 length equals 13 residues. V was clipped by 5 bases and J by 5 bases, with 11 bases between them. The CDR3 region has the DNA TGTGCCAGCAGCGGGGACTCCCTAGATACGCAGTATTTT. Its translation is CASSGDSLDTQYF.

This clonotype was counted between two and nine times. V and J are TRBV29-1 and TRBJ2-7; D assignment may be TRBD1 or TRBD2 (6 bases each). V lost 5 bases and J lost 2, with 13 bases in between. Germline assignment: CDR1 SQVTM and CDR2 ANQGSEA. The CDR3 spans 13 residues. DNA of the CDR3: TGCAGCGTTAGAGGGGGGACCACCTACGAGCAGTACTTC. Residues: CSVRGGTTYEQYF.

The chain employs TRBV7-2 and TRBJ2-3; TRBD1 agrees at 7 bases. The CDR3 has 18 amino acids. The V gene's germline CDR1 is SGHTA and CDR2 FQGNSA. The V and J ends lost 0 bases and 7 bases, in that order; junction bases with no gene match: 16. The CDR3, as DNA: TGTGCCAGCAGCTTAGCCGGCGGGTCCACGGGACAGCAGTATACGCAGTATTTT. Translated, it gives CASSLAGGSTGQQYTQYF.

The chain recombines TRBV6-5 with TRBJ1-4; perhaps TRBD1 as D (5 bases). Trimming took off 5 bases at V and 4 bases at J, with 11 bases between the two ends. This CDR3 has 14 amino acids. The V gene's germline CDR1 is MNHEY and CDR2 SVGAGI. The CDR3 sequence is CASSRDGFNEKLFF. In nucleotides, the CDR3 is TGTGCCAGCAGTCGGGACGGTTTTAATGAAAAACTGTTTTTT.

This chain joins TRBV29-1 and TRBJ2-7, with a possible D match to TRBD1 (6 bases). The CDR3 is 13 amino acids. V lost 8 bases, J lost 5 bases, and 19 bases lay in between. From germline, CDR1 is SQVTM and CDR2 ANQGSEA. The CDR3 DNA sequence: TGCAGCATTGTAGATACAGGGAGCAACGAGCAGTACTTC. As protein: CSIVDTGSNEQYF.

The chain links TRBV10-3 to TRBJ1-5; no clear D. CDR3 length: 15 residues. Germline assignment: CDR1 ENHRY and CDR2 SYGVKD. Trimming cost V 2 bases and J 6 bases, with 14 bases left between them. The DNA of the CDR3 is TGTGCCATCAGTGAGACATCAGGAGCCTCTCAGCCCCAGCATTTT. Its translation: CAISETSGASQPQHF.

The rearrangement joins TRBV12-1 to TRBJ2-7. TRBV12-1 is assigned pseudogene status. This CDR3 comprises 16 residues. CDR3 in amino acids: CASSFGRRCSSYEQYF. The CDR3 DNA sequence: TGTGCCAGCAGCTTTGGTCGACGCTGTAGCTCCTACGAGCAGTACTTC.

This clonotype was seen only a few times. This CDR3 reads CASSLGIVSDEQYF. CDR3 bases: TGCGCCAGCAGCTTAGGCATAGTCAGTGACGAGCAGTACTTC. The J gene is TRBJ2-5, the V gene TRBV5-1; D is unresolved. Near its end, the DNA agrees better with TRBJ2-7, so the J call may be wrong. Germline-derived CDR1 and CDR2 are SGHRS and YFSETQ. The CDR3 consists of 14 residues.

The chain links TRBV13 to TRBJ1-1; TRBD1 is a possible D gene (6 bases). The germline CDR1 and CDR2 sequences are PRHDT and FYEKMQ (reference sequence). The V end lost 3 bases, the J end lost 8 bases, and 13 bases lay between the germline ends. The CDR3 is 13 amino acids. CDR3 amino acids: CASSFDRRKEAFF. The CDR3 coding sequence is TGTGCCAGCAGCTTCGACAGGCGGAAGGAAGCTTTCTTT.

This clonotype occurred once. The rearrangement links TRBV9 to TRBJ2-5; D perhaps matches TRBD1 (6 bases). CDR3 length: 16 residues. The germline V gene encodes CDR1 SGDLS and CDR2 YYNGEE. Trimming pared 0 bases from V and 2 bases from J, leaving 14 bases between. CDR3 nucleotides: TGTGCCAGCAGCGTAGGTACAGGGCGCTCTCAAGAGACCCAGTACTTC. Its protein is CASSVGTGRSQETQYF.

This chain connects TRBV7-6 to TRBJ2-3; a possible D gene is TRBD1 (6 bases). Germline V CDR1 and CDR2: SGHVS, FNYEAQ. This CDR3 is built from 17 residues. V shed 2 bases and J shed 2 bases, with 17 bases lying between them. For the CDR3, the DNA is TGTGCCAGCAGCTTAACGATAATGGGGGCTTCCACAGATACGCAGTATTTT. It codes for CASSLTIMGASTDTQYF.